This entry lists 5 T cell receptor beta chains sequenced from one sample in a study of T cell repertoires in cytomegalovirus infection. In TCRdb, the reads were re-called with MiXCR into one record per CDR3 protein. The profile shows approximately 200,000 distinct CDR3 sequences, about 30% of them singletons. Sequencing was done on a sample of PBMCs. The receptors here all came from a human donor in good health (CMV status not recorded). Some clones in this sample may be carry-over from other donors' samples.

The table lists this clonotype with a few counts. CDR3 amino acids: CASSLEWDTEAFF. As DNA, the CDR3 is TGCGCCAGCAGCTTGGAGTGGGACACTGAAGCTTTCTTT. This chain uses TRBV5-1 with TRBJ1-1; D gene unclear. The CDR3 is made up of 13 amino acids. V was trimmed by 0 bases and J by 3 bases, leaving 6 bases between them. The V gene's germline CDR1 is SGHRS and CDR2 YFSETQ.

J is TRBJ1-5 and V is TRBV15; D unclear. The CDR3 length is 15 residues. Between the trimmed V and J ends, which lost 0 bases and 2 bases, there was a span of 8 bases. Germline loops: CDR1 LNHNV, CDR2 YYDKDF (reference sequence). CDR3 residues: CATSRDRHRNQPQHF. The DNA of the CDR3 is TGTGCCACCAGCAGAGATCGGCATCGCAATCAGCCCCAGCATTTT.

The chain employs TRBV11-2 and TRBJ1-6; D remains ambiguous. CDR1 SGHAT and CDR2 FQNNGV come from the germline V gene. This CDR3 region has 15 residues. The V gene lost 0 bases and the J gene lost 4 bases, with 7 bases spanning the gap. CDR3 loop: CASSLDRRYNSPLHF. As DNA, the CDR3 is TGTGCCAGCAGCTTAGATCGACGGTATAATTCACCCCTCCACTTT. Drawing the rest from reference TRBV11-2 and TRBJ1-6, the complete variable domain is EAGVAQSPRYKIIEKRQSVAFWCNPISGHATLYWYQQILGQGPKLLIQFQNNGVVDDSQLPKDRFSAERLKGVDSTLKIQPAKLEDSAVYLCASSLDRRYNSPLHFGNGTRLTVT.

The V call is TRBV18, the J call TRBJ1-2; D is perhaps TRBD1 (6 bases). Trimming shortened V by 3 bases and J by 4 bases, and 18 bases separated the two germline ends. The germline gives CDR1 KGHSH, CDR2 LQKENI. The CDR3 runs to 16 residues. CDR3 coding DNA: TGTGCCAGCTCACCGACCCCGGACAGCGAGGGCTATGGCTACACCTTC. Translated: CASSPTPDSEGYGYTF.

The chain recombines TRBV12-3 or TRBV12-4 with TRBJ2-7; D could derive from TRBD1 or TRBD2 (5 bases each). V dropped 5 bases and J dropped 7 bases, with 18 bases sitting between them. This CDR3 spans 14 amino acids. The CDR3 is CASSLRGSVAEQYF. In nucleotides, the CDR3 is TGTGCCAGCAGTCTTCGGGGCAGCGTAGCGGAGCAGTACTTC.